The present TCR beta chain was sequenced within a study of cytomegalovirus exposure and HLA in healthy donors. Profiling relied on immunoSEQ multiplex PCR, and the TCRdb table lists in-frame clones only, not all of them. The sample yields about 260,000 clones, about 90% seen once. Germline V CDR1 and CDR2: SGDLS, YYNGEE. This CDR3 is 14 amino acids long. V lost 4 bases and J 0 bases, leaving 11 bases between the germline ends. V and J are TRBV9 and TRBJ2-7; TRBD2 might be the D (5 bases). Material for sequencing was PBMCs. The TCR was taken from a woman in her twenties or thirties in good health and CMV-seronegative. The CDR3 protein is CASSPWETSYEQYF. The DNA of the CDR3 is TGTGCCAGCAGCCCCTGGGAGACCTCCTACGAGCAGTACTTC. The full variable domain, completed using reference TRBV9 and TRBJ2-7, is DSGVTQTPKHLITATGQRVTLRCSPRSGDLSVYWYQQSLDQGLQFLIQYYNGEERAKGNILERFSAQQFPDLHSELNLSSLELGDSALYFCASSPWETSYEQYFGPGTRLTVT.